This TCR beta chain was observed in a study of identical twins. Study-wide results and caveats: Fewer insertions characterized abundant cord blood beta clonotypes, whereas memory repertoires showed none. The models gave estimates that fell short of the out-of-frame TCR alpha sharing seen in monozygotic twins.

Per the germline V gene, CDR1 is SQVTM and CDR2 is ANQGSEA. V lost 1 base to trimming and J lost 4 bases, with 14 bases between them. The CDR3 has 14 amino acids. Each CDR3 protein gets one entry after TCRdb re-called the 5' RACE reads with MiXCR. The sample consists of under 300,000 distinct CDR3 sequences, under 8.5% of them appearing once. Among all donors, each was a healthy Caucasian. On this clonotype itself: What it binds is not known.

These data also formed part of another study, on T cells expressing NK-cell markers.

The gene calls are TRBV29-1 and TRBJ2-7, with TRBD2 as a possible D gene (6 bases). The sequence came from a woman between 18 and 29 years old in good health. The sample taken for sequencing was CD8+ T cells sorted from blood. CDR3 region: CSVEGPGGVYEQYF. Here the CDR3 DNA reads TGCAGCGTTGAAGGCCCGGGCGGGGTGTACGAGCAGTACTTC.